The 18 T cell receptor beta chains in this list originate from one sample, sequenced in a study of blood T cell repertoires in COVID-19. Clones were read by immunoSEQ multiplex PCR, and TCRdb kept only the in-frame ones, dropping some. The sample contains approximately 380,000 clones, approximately 90% of which appear only once. The sample comprised PBMCs or T cells enriched from blood (not recorded which). The receptors shown here come from a young woman who had recovered from COVID-19.

This chain joins TRBV12-3 or TRBV12-4 and TRBJ2-5; D possibly corresponds to TRBD1 (5 bases). V was trimmed by 8 bases and J by 1 base, leaving 8 bases between them. The CDR3 spans 12 residues. This CDR3 reads CASLDTQETQYF. The CDR3 coding sequence is TGTGCCAGCTTGGACACCCAAGAGACCCAGTACTTC.

The rearrangement links TRBV2 to TRBJ1-2; D remains unclear. The germline V and J ends were trimmed by 7 bases and 1 base, with 7 bases remaining between them. The germline V gene has CDR1 SNHLY and CDR2 FYNNEI. The CDR3 covers 12 residues. CDR3 nucleotides: TGTGCCAGCATCGAGCGTAACTATGGCTACACCTTC. Residues: CASIERNYGYTF.

This clone was found once. The V and J genes are TRBV4-3 and TRBJ1-2; D possibly corresponds to TRBD1 (6 bases). V lost 4 bases and J lost 4, with 19 bases in between. Germline CDR1 and CDR2: LGHNA and YSLEER. The CDR3 covers 16 residues. The CDR3 sequence is CASSPDRDPFPYGYTF. The CDR3, as DNA: TGCGCCAGCAGCCCGGACAGAGATCCTTTTCCCTATGGCTACACCTTC.

The chain joins TRBV6-5 to TRBJ2-7; D ambiguous. This CDR3 is built from 14 residues. CDR1 is MNHEY, CDR2 SVGAGI, per germline. With 6 bases removed from V and 5 bases from J, the gap between germline ends came to 17 bases. The CDR3 is CASSALALTDEQYF. The CDR3 region has the DNA TGTGCCAGCAGCGCACTTGCGTTGACTGACGAGCAGTACTTC.

The chain uses TRBV19 and TRBJ2-3, with D possibly matching TRBD2 (5 bases). Germline CDR1 and CDR2: LNHDA and SQIVND (reference sequence). The CDR3 contains 15 residues. Between the trimmed V and J ends, which lost 1 base and 8 bases, there was a span of 16 bases. CDR3 DNA: TGTGCCAGTAGTATAGGAGGCTGGTCTGGAGGTACGCAGTATTTT. It is translated as CASSIGGWSGGTQYF.

V is TRBV5-4 and J is TRBJ2-5, with 9 positions matching TRBD2. Germline lookup yields CDR1 SGHNT and CDR2 YYREEE (reference sequence). Trimming at V came to 5 bases and at J to 4 bases, leaving 3 bases not matched to a gene. The CDR3 spans 13 residues. CDR3 nucleotides: TGTGCCAGCAGGGAGACTAGCGGAGAGACCCAGTACTTC. Its translation is CASRETSGETQYF.

The chain employs TRBV11-2 and TRBJ1-1, with a possible D match to TRBD1 (5 bases). Germline CDR1 is SGHAT and CDR2 is FQNNGV. The germline V and J ends were trimmed by 9 bases and 7 bases, with 15 bases remaining between them. The CDR3 runs to 12 residues. The CDR3: CASTGKAGEAFF. CDR3 DNA: TGTGCCAGTACAGGAAAAGCGGGTGAAGCTTTCTTT.

The sample holds one count of this clone. J is TRBJ2-5 and V is TRBV2; D is possibly TRBD2 (5 bases). CDR1 is SNHLY, CDR2 FYNNEI, per germline. This CDR3 region has 12 residues. Trimming pared 2 bases from V and 5 bases from J, leaving 6 bases between. The CDR3 sequence: CASSERGETQYF. The CDR3, as DNA: TGTGCCAGCAGTGAAAGAGGGGAGACCCAGTACTTC.

The chain joins TRBV19 to TRBJ1-1, with D possibly matching TRBD1 (6 bases). This CDR3 is built from 12 residues. Germline-derived CDR1 and CDR2 are LNHDA and SQIVND (reference sequence). V was trimmed by 5 bases and J by 11 bases, leaving 15 bases between them. CDR3 amino acids: CASSGQYAVAFF. In DNA form, the CDR3 reads TGTGCCAGTAGTGGACAGTATGCAGTGGCTTTCTTT. The full variable domain, completed using reference TRBV19 and TRBJ1-1, is DGGITQSPKYLFRKEGQNVTLSCEQNLNHDAMYWYRQDPGQGLRLIYYSQIVNDFQKGDIAEGYSVSREKKESFPLTVTSAQKNPTAFYLCASSGQYAVAFFGQGTRLTVV.

This clone appeared a single time. This chain connects TRBV4-2 to TRBJ1-5; TRBD1 aligns across 7 bases. Germline CDR1 LGHNA, CDR2 YNFKEQ. Trimming removed 4 bases from V and 4 bases from J; junction bases left unmatched: 7. CDR3 length: 15 amino acids. As DNA, the CDR3 is TGTGCCAGCAGCCCGTCCACAGGGGTAAATCAGCCCCAGCATTTT. Residues: CASSPSTGVNQPQHF.

V and J are TRBV9 and TRBJ2-3; 8 bases match TRBD1. CDR3 size: 15 residues. With 6 bases clipped from V and 1 base from J, the junction kept 7 bases outside the gene matches. Germline assignment: CDR1 SGDLS and CDR2 YYNGEE. The CDR3 DNA sequence: TGTGCCAGCATCCCTTTGGGACAGGGCACAGATACGCAGTATTTT. Protein sequence: CASIPLGQGTDTQYF.

The chain links TRBV3-1 (or the pseudogene TRBV3-2) to TRBJ1-1; D is unclear. Germline CDR1 reads LGHDT; CDR2 reads YNNKEL (reference sequence). This CDR3 is built from 12 residues. The V and J ends lost 2 bases and 7 bases respectively, with 8 bases between them. This CDR3 is CASSQKPGEAFF. The CDR3 region has the DNA TGTGCCAGCAGCCAAAAACCGGGTGAAGCTTTCTTT.

The chain employs TRBV7-3 and TRBJ2-2; 10 nucleotides align to TRBD1. In germline, CDR1 is SGHTA, CDR2 FQGTGA. V shed 5 bases, J shed 1 base, and the junction held 7 bases outside the gene matches. The CDR3 sequence is 17 residues long. This CDR3 reads CASSTTGGIENTGELFF. The CDR3 DNA reads TGTGCCAGCAGCACGACAGGGGGCATCGAGAACACCGGGGAGCTGTTTTTT.

The gene calls are TRBV4-3 and TRBJ1-6; 8 bases are a match to TRBD1. This CDR3 is 16 amino acids long. Germline V gene sequence: CDR1 LGHNA, CDR2 YSLEER. After removal of 0 bases from V and 6 bases from J, the junction contained 4 bases not matched to a gene. CDR3 in amino acids: CASSQDGTGSNSPLHF. The DNA for the CDR3 is TGCGCCAGCAGCCAAGACGGGACAGGATCTAATTCACCCCTCCACTTT.

The V call is TRBV19, the J call TRBJ1-6, with D tentatively TRBD1 (6 bases). The V end lost 8 bases, the J end lost 6 bases, and 8 bases lay between the germline ends. CDR1 is LNHDA, CDR2 SQIVND, per germline (reference sequence). The CDR3 extends over 12 amino acids. CDR3 coding DNA: TGTGCCAGTGGGACAATTAATTCACCCCTCCACTTT. Its translation: CASGTINSPLHF.

This chain links TRBV30 with TRBJ2-1; 8 nucleotides agree with TRBD2. This CDR3 is built from 14 residues. From germline, CDR1 is GTSNPN and CDR2 SVGIG (reference sequence). After removal of 2 bases from V and 4 bases from J, the junction contained 4 bases not matched to a gene. As DNA, the CDR3 is TGTGCCTGGAGTCTAGCGGGTCCGTACAATGAGCAGTTCTTC. The encoded protein is CAWSLAGPYNEQFF.

The J gene is TRBJ2-3, the V gene TRBV29-1, with 7 bases fitting TRBD2. The CDR3 spans 13 residues. V dropped 6 bases and J dropped 4; count of bases not matched to a gene: 7. Germline V gives CDR1 SQVTM, CDR2 ANQGSEA. The CDR3 DNA reads as TGCAGCGTCGTTACTAGCGTAGCAGATACGCAGTATTTT. It yields the protein CSVVTSVADTQYF.

The V and J genes are TRBV9 and TRBJ2-7, with TRBD2 identical over 8 bases. The trim removed 0 bases at V and 4 bases at J, leaving 6 bases unmatched. This CDR3 has 15 residues. CDR1 is SGDLS, CDR2 YYNGEE, per germline. CDR3 sequence reads: CASSVGVSGGYEQYF. The CDR3 nucleotides are TGTGCCAGCAGCGTAGGAGTGAGCGGGGGTTACGAGCAGTACTTC.